These 30 T cell receptor beta chains originate from one sample sequenced in a study of Graves' ophthalmopathy and Graves' hyperthyroidism (dated by TCRdb to the late 2010s). The sequencer was an Illumina HiSeq 2000. TCR beta CDR3 regions were amplified from RNA transcripts for repertoire sequencing. HTBI primers and the Qiagen OneStep RT-PCR kit were used in a first-round RT-PCR, which was followed by a second-round multiplex PCR, size selection and purification. The public reads were reprocessed in TCRdb via fastp at Q25 and MiXCR, keeping in-frame beta chains. Identical CDR3 protein sequences are pooled into one entry, listed with their most common genes and DNA. The sample table records approximately 500,000 distinct CDR3 sequences; under 15% of these occur just once. Of the sample, approximately 9.8% falls within the top ten clones. Sequencing was carried out using blood. The receptors here all came from a woman in her 30s with Graves' ophthalmopathy. Donor details come from another sample of the same person, matched by shared clones.

V gene TRBV6-2 or TRBV6-3 combines with J gene TRBJ1-5; tentative D call: TRBD1 (5 bases). This CDR3 region has 18 residues. CDR1 MNHEY and CDR2 SVGEGT come from the germline V gene. Trimming removed 10 bases at V and 1 base at J, with 26 bases between. The CDR3 sequence is CATKNAYAGTGSNQPQHF. Written as DNA, the CDR3 is TGTGCCACCAAAAATGCCTACGCGGGGACTGGAAGCAATCAGCCCCAGCATTTT.

This clonotype was counted at least ten times. The rearrangement links TRBV2 to TRBJ2-5, with D unclear. Trimming shortened V by 5 bases and J by 5 bases, and 15 bases separated the two germline ends. The CDR3 has 14 amino acids. The V gene's germline CDR1 is SNHLY and CDR2 FYNNEI. The CDR3 sequence is CASSPWPSTETQYF. The CDR3 DNA follows: TGTGCCAGCAGTCCTTGGCCCTCAACGGAGACCCAGTACTTC.

This clonotype was counted between two and nine times. The CDR3 spells CASSVTTGAGELFF. Written as DNA, the CDR3 is TGTGCCAGCAGCGTTACAACAGGGGCCGGGGAGCTGTTTTTT. This chain links TRBV11-2 with TRBJ2-2; 7 positions match TRBD1. V lost 5 bases to trimming and J lost 6 bases; unmatched junction nucleotides: 6. Looked up from germline, CDR1 is SGHAT and CDR2 is FQNNGV. The CDR3 has 14 residues.

This clonotype appeared a few times. This rearrangement joins TRBV30 to TRBJ2-7, with 11 bases fitting TRBD1. There are 15 residues in the CDR3. Germline values: CDR1 GTSNPN, CDR2 SVGIG (reference sequence). V dropped 4 bases and J dropped 4; count of bases not matched to a gene: 9. CDR3 protein: CAWNPSGQGAYEQYF. DNA of the CDR3: TGTGCCTGGAATCCCAGCGGACAGGGGGCTTACGAGCAGTACTTC. The full variable domain, in which reference TRBV30 and TRBJ2-7 provide the parts outside the CDR3, is SQTIHQWPATLVQPVGSPLSLECTVEGTSNPNLYWYRQAAGRGLQLLFYSVGIGQISSEVPQNLSASRPQDRQFILSSKKLLLSDSGFYLCAWNPSGQGAYEQYFGPGTRLTVT.

The rearrangement joins TRBV20-1 to TRBJ2-1, with a possible D match to TRBD1 (6 bases). Germline loops: CDR1 DFQATT, CDR2 SNEGSKA (reference sequence). The CDR3 consists of 14 residues. V lost 5 bases and J 0 bases, leaving 11 bases between the germline ends. CDR3 residues: CSARDRNSYNEQFF. The CDR3 DNA sequence: TGCAGTGCTCGTGACAGGAACTCCTACAATGAGCAGTTCTTC.

The rearrangement uses TRBV4-2 and TRBJ2-1; D gene uncertain. V was pared by 0 bases and J by 9 bases, with 6 bases between. Germline CDR1 reads LGHNA; CDR2 reads YNFKEQ. This CDR3 spans 12 amino acids. The CDR3 region is CASSQDQREQFF. Here the CDR3 DNA reads TGTGCCAGCAGCCAAGATCAGCGTGAGCAGTTCTTC.

This clonotype was detected many times. The chain recombines TRBV5-1 with TRBJ1-2, with 7 bases that match TRBD1. The CDR3 runs 14 residues. The V and J ends lost 3 bases and 2 bases, in that order; junction bases with no gene match: 4. Germline V gene lookup returns CDR1 SGHRS and CDR2 YFSETQ. The CDR3 loop is CASSSADRNYGYTF. For the CDR3, the DNA is TGCGCCAGCAGCTCCGCGGACAGGAACTATGGCTACACCTTC. Combining the CDR3 with reference TRBV5-1 and TRBJ1-2 gives the whole variable domain KAGVTQTPRYLIKTRGQQVTLSCSPISGHRSVSWYQQTPGQGLQFLFEYFSETQRNKGNFPGRFSGRQFSNSRSEMNVSTLELGDSALYLCASSSADRNYGYTFGSGTRLTVV.

This clonotype has ten or more counts. The chain uses TRBV28 and TRBJ2-5, with D perhaps given as TRBD1 or TRBD2 (5 bases each). In germline, CDR1 is MDHEN, CDR2 SYDVKM. The CDR3 covers 16 residues. Trimming took off 5 bases at V and 3 bases at J, with 19 bases between the two ends. The CDR3 bases are TGTGCCAGCAGTCCACCCCGCTGGGACGGTAAAGAGACCCAGTACTTC. Protein: CASSPPRWDGKETQYF. Drawing the rest from reference TRBV28 and TRBJ2-5, the complete variable domain is DVKVTQSSRYLVKRTGEKVFLECVQDMDHENMFWYRQDPGLGLRLIYFSYDVKMKEKGDIPEGYSVSREKKERFSLILESASTNQTSMYLCASSPPRWDGKETQYFGPGTRLLVL.

This clonotype was detected many times. The chain employs TRBV6-1 and TRBJ2-7; D gene unclear. The germline V gene has CDR1 MNHNS and CDR2 SASEGT. The V and J ends lost 6 bases and 0 bases respectively, with 12 bases between them. The CDR3 is made up of 14 amino acids. The CDR3 is CASSEPGLSYEQYF. CDR3 coding DNA: TGTGCCAGCAGCGAACCGGGCCTCTCCTACGAGCAGTACTTC.

This clonotype occurred many times. The conserved closing phenylalanine or tryptophan is absent in this CDR3, likely reflecting a read error. This chain links TRBV7-2 with TRBJ1-2, with TRBD1 as a possible D gene (5 bases). The CDR3 covers 15 residues. Germline CDR1 and CDR2: SGHTA and FQGNSA. Trimming shortened V by 7 bases and J by 4 bases, and 19 bases separated the two germline ends. CDR3 amino acids: CASTLTTRGVYGYTL. CDR3 in DNA: TGTGCCAGCACCCTAACGACGAGGGGAGTCTATGGCTACACCCTC.

Only a few counts were recorded for this clonotype. The V and J genes are TRBV4-1 and TRBJ1-6; D unclear. Trimming took 2 bases from V and 1 from J, leaving 3 bases between them. Germline values: CDR1 MGHRA, CDR2 YSYEKL. The CDR3 runs 14 residues. Here the CDR3 DNA reads TGCGCCAGCAGCCAAATATCCTATAATTCACCCCTCCACTTT. Protein sequence: CASSQISYNSPLHF.

This clonotype was counted between two and nine times. The chain combines TRBV28 with TRBJ1-2; tentatively, D is TRBD1 (6 bases). Germline values: CDR1 MDHEN, CDR2 SYDVKM. The CDR3 runs 11 residues. The CDR3 reads CGSGRGDGYTF. As DNA, the CDR3 is TGTGGTAGCGGCAGGGGTGATGGCTACACCTTC.

This chain joins TRBV10-3 and TRBJ2-5; TRBD2 aligns across 12 bases. Germline V lookup: CDR1 ENHRY, CDR2 SYGVKD. V dropped 5 bases and J dropped 0; count of bases not matched to a gene: 19. The CDR3 loop spans 21 amino acids. The CDR3 sequence: CAISPAFSTSGGPVHQETQYF. The CDR3 DNA reads as TGTGCCATCAGTCCAGCTTTCTCAACTAGCGGGGGGCCCGTACACCAAGAGACCCAGTACTTC.

This clonotype was observed many times. The CDR3 DNA follows: TGTGCCAGCAGCCGGGACTATAAGCAGTACTTC. It translates to CASSRDYKQYF. The chain joins TRBV6-1 to TRBJ2-7; TRBD2 agrees at 7 bases. This CDR3 is built from 11 residues. Looked up from germline, CDR1 is MNHNS and CDR2 is SASEGT. J was trimmed by 8 bases and V by 6 bases; bases with no gene match: 4.

This clonotype was found many times. V gene TRBV7-3 combines with J gene TRBJ1-1; no firm D call. The CDR3 totals 14 residues. V was clipped by 2 bases and J by 1 base, with 8 bases between them. Germline CDR1 and CDR2: SGHTA and FQGTGA. DNA of the CDR3: TGTGCCAGCAGCTTACACAGCAAGAACACTGAAGCTTTCTTT. This translates into CASSLHSKNTEAFF. Complete variable domain (other parts from reference TRBV7-3 and TRBJ1-1): GAGVSQTPSNKVTEKGKYVELRCDPISGHTALYWYRQSLGQGPEFLIYFQGTGAADDSGLPNDRFFAVRPEGSVSTLKIQRTERGDSAVYLCASSLHSKNTEAFFGQGTRLTVV.

This rearrangement joins TRBV2 to TRBJ1-2, with unresolved D. V lost 3 bases and J 5 bases, leaving 7 bases between the germline ends. The CDR3 is made up of 12 amino acids. Germline loops: CDR1 SNHLY, CDR2 FYNNEI. The CDR3 loop reads CASSDFGYGYTF. In DNA form, the CDR3 reads TGTGCCAGCAGTGATTTCGGATATGGCTACACCTTC. Filled out from reference TRBV2 and TRBJ1-2, the complete variable domain reads EPEVTQTPSHQVTQMGQEVILRCVPISNHLYFYWYRQILGQKVEFLVSFYNNEISEKSEIFDDQFSVERPDGSNFTLKIRSTKLEDSAMYFCASSDFGYGYTFGSGTRLTVV.

This clonotype was seen ten or more times. The chain has TRBV27 and TRBJ2-3, with D possibly TRBD2 on 5 matching bases. Germline V gene data show CDR1 as MNHEY and CDR2 as SMNVEV (reference sequence). CDR3 length equals 15 residues. The ends were cut back, 6 bases at V and 2 bases at J, with 15 bases in the middle. Here the CDR3 DNA reads TGTGCCAGCAGGGCACACTTCGGGGACACAGATACGCAGTATTTT. Protein product: CASRAHFGDTDTQYF.

There are many counts of this clonotype. The CDR3 end shows no conserved phenylalanine or tryptophan, and so a read error is likely. No DNA is shown, since the ends of the CDR3 on it are uncertain; the CDR3 is the one TCRdb lists. The chain recombines TRBV29-1 with TRBJ1-1. Germline V gives CDR1 SQVTM, CDR2 ANQGSEA. Termini included, the CDR3 measures 12 amino acids. CDR3 in amino acids: CSVEDGGATQYL.

This clonotype was seen ten or more times. The chain carries TRBV20-1 and TRBJ1-1, with D perhaps TRBD1 (5 bases). Germline assignment: CDR1 DFQATT and CDR2 SNEGSKA (reference sequence). Trimming cost V 5 bases and J 4 bases, with 11 bases left between them. The CDR3 totals 12 residues. The CDR3 loop is CSAPAGVTEAFF. In DNA, the CDR3 is TGCAGTGCTCCCGCGGGGGTCACTGAAGCTTTCTTT.

Comment on this clonotype: This clone may be a read error of a much larger clone one base away. J is TRBJ2-7 and V is TRBV19, with 8 bases lining up with TRBD2. Trimming cost V 5 bases and J 4 bases; bases outside gene matches: 4. This CDR3 spans 13 amino acids. CDR1 and CDR2 (germline): LNHDA, SQIVND (reference sequence). The CDR3 loop is CASSATSVYEQYV. The CDR3 DNA sequence: TGTGCCAGTAGTGCGACTAGCGTGTACGAGCAGTACGTC.

This clonotype was detected only a few times. The rearrangement joins TRBV3-1 to TRBJ1-1; D is ambiguous. CDR1 is LGHDT, CDR2 YNNKEL, per germline (reference sequence). Trimming left V 4 bases short and J 0 bases short, with 9 bases between. The CDR3 consists of 14 residues. The CDR3 region has the DNA TGTGCCAGCAGCCGCCAGGTTATGAACACTGAAGCTTTCTTT. Its protein is CASSRQVMNTEAFF.

This clonotype was found many times. The chain carries TRBV29-1 and TRBJ2-7; perhaps TRBD2 as D (5 bases). Trimming shortened V by 4 bases and J by 4 bases, and 20 bases separated the two germline ends. Germline loops: CDR1 SQVTM, CDR2 ANQGSEA. The CDR3 covers 15 residues. CDR3 protein: CSVGFRRRGPYEQYF. The CDR3 bases are TGCAGCGTTGGCTTTCGGCGGCGCGGGCCATACGAGCAGTACTTC.

This clonotype was counted at least ten times. The J gene is TRBJ1-1, the V gene TRBV6-5; no firm D call. Germline-derived CDR1 and CDR2 are MNHEY and SVGAGI. V lost 2 bases to trimming and J lost 11 bases, with 15 bases between them. The CDR3 loop spans 13 amino acids. CDR3 nucleotide sequence: TGTGCCAGCAGTTACAGGGAAACTCATAGGGCTTTCTTT. Translation: CASSYRETHRAFF.

The sample holds many counts of this clonotype. This chain joins TRBV6-2 or TRBV6-3 and TRBJ2-5, with D uncertain. There are 15 residues in the CDR3. The germline gives CDR1 MNHEY, CDR2 SVGEGT. The V and J ends lost 0 bases and 2 bases respectively, with 10 bases between them. CDR3 bases: TGTGCCAGCAGTTACTCGCAGATGCGTCAAGAGACCCAGTACTTC. Amino acid sequence: CASSYSQMRQETQYF.

This clonotype was recorded a few times. The chain links TRBV7-3 to TRBJ1-1, with a tentative D call TRBD1 (5 bases). This CDR3 spans 14 amino acids. CDR1 is SGHTA and CDR2 is FQGTGA in the germline V gene. V was clipped by 2 bases and J by 4 bases, with 11 bases between them. The CDR3 sequence: CASSLFGGITEAFF. CDR3 sequence (DNA): TGTGCCAGCAGCTTATTTGGGGGTATCACTGAAGCTTTCTTT.

This clonotype has at least ten counts. The rearrangement joins TRBV20-1 to TRBJ2-5; D remains ambiguous. Germline-derived CDR1 and CDR2 are DFQATT and SNEGSKA (reference sequence). There are 13 residues in the CDR3. Trimming pared 6 bases from V and 0 bases from J, leaving 11 bases between. CDR3 DNA: TGCAGTGCCAGCGACGATAACCAAGAGACCCAGTACTTC. This translates into CSASDDNQETQYF.

This clonotype showed up many times. The V call is TRBV7-8, the J call TRBJ1-5, with 9 bases aligning to TRBD1. Germline V gene data show CDR1 as SGHVS and CDR2 as FQNEAQ. The V segment lost 5 bases and the J segment 7 bases; nucleotides outside the gene matches: 3. The length of the CDR3 is 13 residues. CDR3 amino acids: CASSTGQGQPQHF. The CDR3, as DNA: TGTGCCAGCAGCACGGGACAGGGACAGCCCCAGCATTTT.

On this clonotype: A much bigger clone sits one base away, suggesting this may be a read error. The chain recombines TRBV28 with TRBJ1-1; D unclear. This CDR3 has 13 residues. CDR1 is MDHEN and CDR2 is SYDVKM in the germline V gene. CDR3 amino acids: CVSSFGLNTEAFF. The CDR3 coding sequence is TGTGTCAGCAGTTTCGGTCTGAACACTGAAGCTTTCTTT. Based on the CDR3 plus reference TRBV28 and TRBJ1-1, the full variable domain is DVKVTQSSRYLVKRTGEKVFLECVQDMDHENMFWYRQDPGLGLRLIYFSYDVKMKEKGDIPEGYSVSREKKERFSLILESASTNQTSMYLCVSSFGLNTEAFFGQGTRLTVV.

This clonotype has a handful of counts. The chain recombines TRBV28 with TRBJ2-5; no clear D gene. Trimming cost V 7 bases and J 5 bases, with 11 bases left between them. CDR3 length: 12 amino acids. Per the germline V gene, CDR1 is MDHEN and CDR2 is SYDVKM. This CDR3 reads CASNIVWETQYF. CDR3 bases: TGTGCCAGCAATATCGTGTGGGAGACCCAGTACTTC.

This clonotype was detected ten times or more. The chain combines TRBV10-3 with TRBJ1-6; perhaps TRBD1 as D (5 bases). Trimming shortened V by 11 bases and J by 6 bases, and 14 bases separated the two germline ends. Per the germline V gene, CDR1 is ENHRY and CDR2 is SYGVKD. The CDR3 runs to 13 residues. The CDR3 DNA follows: TGTGCCGCCACGAGGGACGTTAATTCACCCCTCCACTTT. Translation: CAATRDVNSPLHF.